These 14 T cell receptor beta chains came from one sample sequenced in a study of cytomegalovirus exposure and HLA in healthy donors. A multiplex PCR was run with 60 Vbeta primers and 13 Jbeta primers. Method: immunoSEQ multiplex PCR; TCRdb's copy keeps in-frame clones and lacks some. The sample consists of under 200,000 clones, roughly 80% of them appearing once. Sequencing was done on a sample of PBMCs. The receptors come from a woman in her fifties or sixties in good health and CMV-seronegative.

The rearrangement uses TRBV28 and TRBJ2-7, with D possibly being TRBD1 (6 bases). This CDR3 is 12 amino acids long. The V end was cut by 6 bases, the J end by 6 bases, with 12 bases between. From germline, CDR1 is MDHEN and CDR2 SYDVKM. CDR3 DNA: TGTGCCAGCAGACAACAGGGCCGCGAGCAGTACTTC. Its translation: CASRQQGREQYF.

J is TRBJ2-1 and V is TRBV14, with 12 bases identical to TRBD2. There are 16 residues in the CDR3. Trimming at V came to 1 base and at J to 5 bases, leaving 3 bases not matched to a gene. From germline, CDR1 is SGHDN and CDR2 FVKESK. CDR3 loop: CASSQGWTSGDNEQFF. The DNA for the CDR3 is TGTGCCAGCAGCCAAGGCTGGACTAGCGGGGACAATGAGCAGTTCTTC. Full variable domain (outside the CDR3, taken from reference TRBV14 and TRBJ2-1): EAGVTQFPSHSVIEKGQTVTLRCDPISGHDNLYWYRRVMGKEIKFLLHFVKESKQDESGMPNNRFLAERTGGTYSTLKVQPAELEDSGVYFCASSQGWTSGDNEQFFGPGTRLTVL.

The CDR3 loop reads CASSLAGRGGETQYF. CDR3 in DNA: TGCGCCAGCAGCTTGGCCGGCAGGGGCGGAGAGACCCAGTACTTC. The chain employs TRBV5-1 and TRBJ2-5, with D tentatively TRBD1 (6 bases). Trimming cost V 0 bases and J 4 bases, with 13 bases left between them. CDR1 and CDR2 (germline): SGHRS, YFSETQ. The CDR3 has 15 amino acids. Based on the CDR3 plus reference TRBV5-1 and TRBJ2-5, the full variable domain is KAGVTQTPRYLIKTRGQQVTLSCSPISGHRSVSWYQQTPGQGLQFLFEYFSETQRNKGNFPGRFSGRQFSNSRSEMNVSTLELGDSALYLCASSLAGRGGETQYFGPGTRLLVL.

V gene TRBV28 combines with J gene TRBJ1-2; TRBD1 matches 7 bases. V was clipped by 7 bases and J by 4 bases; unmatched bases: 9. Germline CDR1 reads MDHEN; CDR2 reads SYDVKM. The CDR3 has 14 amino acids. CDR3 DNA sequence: TGTGCCAGCACTTCCAGGGGGATTAGCTATGGCTACACCTTC. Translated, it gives CASTSRGISYGYTF.

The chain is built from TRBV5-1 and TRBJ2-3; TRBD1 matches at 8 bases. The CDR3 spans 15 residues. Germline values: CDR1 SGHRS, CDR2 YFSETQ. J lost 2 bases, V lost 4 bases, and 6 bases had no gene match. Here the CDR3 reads CASSIRQGSTDTQYF. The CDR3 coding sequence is TGCGCCAGCAGCATTAGACAGGGGTCCACAGATACGCAGTATTTT.

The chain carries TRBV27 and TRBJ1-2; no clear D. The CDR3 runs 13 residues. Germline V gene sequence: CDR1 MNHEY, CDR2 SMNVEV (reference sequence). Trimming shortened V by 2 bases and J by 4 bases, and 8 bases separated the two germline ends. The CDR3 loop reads CASSLRRGYGYTF. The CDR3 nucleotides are TGTGCCAGCAGTTTACGACGGGGCTATGGCTACACCTTC.

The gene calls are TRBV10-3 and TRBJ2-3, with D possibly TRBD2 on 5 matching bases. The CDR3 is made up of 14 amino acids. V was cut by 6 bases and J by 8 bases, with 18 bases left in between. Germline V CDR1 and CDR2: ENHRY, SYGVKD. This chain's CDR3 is CAISTSTKGGTQYF. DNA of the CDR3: TGTGCCATCAGCACTTCTACTAAAGGAGGTACGCAGTATTTT.

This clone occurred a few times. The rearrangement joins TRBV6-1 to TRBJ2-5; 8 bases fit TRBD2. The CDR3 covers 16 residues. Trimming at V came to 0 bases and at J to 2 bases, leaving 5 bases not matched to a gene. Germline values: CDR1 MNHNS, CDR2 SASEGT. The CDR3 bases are TGTGCCAGCAGTGAAGCTCCAGCGGGAGCTCAAGAGACCCAGTACTTC. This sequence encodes CASSEAPAGAQETQYF.

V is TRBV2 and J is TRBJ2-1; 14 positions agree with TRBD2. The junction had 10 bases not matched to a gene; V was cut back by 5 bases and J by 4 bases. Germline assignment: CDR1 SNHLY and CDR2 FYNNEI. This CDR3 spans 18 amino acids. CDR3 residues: CASSLTSGRAPGYNEQFF. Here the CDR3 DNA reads TGTGCCAGCAGTCTGACTAGCGGGAGGGCCCCGGGGTACAATGAGCAGTTCTTC.

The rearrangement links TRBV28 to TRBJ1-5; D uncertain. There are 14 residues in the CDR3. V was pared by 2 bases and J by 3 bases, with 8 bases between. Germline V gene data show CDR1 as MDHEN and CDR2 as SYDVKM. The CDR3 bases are TGTGCCAGCAGTTTAATCAGTCACAATCAGCCCCAGCATTTT. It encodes CASSLISHNQPQHF.

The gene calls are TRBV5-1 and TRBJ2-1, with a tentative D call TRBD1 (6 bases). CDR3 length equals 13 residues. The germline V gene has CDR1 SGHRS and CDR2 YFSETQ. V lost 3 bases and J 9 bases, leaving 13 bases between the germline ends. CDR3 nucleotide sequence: TGCGCCAGCAGCTCCGCAACAGGGTGTGAGCAGTTCTTC. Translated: CASSSATGCEQFF.

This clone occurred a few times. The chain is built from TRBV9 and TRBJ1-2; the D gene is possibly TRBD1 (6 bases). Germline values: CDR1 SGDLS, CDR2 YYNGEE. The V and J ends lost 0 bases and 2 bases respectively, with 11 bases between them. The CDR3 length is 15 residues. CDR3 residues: CASSVDPGANYGYTF. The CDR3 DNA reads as TGTGCCAGCAGCGTAGATCCAGGGGCCAACTATGGCTACACCTTC.

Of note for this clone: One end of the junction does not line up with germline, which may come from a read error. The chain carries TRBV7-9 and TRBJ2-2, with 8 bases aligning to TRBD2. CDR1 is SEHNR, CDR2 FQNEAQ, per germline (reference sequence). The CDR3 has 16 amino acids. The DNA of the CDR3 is TGTTCCAGCAGCCCGGGGGGAGCGGGAGAGACCGGGGAGCTGTTTTTT. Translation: CSSSPGGAGETGELFF. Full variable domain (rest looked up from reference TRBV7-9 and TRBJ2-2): DTGVSQNPRHKITKRGQNVTFRCDPISEHNRLYWYRQTLGQGPEFLTYFQNEAQLEKSRLLSDRFSAERPKGSFSTLEIQRTEQGDSAMYLCSSSPGGAGETGELFFGEGSRLTVL.

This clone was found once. This CDR3 reads CASSLRAEIYEQYF. The CDR3 DNA follows: TGTGCCAGTAGTCTTAGAGCGGAGATCTACGAGCAGTACTTC. V gene TRBV19 combines with J gene TRBJ2-7, with D possibly matching TRBD2 (5 bases). There are 14 residues in the CDR3. Germline CDR1 LNHDA, CDR2 SQIVND (reference sequence). V lost 5 bases, J lost 3 bases, and 14 bases lay in between. The full variable domain, with the rest looked up from reference TRBV19 and TRBJ2-7, is DGGITQSPKYLFRKEGQNVTLSCEQNLNHDAMYWYRQDPGQGLRLIYYSQIVNDFQKGDIAEGYSVSREKKESFPLTVTSAQKNPTAFYLCASSLRAEIYEQYFGPGTRLTVT.